This T cell receptor (beta chain) was retrieved from a study of cytomegalovirus exposure and HLA in healthy donors. Study observations and caveats: Later analysis suggested links between common viral pathogens and several top significant clusters.

The trim removed 3 bases at V and 11 bases at J, leaving 12 bases unmatched. This CDR3 has 13 residues. Per the germline V gene, CDR1 is GTSNPN and CDR2 is SVGIG (reference sequence). PCR employed 60 Vbeta and 13 Jbeta primers. Produced via immunoSEQ multiplex PCR; TCRdb's table is partial and in-frame only. The sample consists of about 91,000 clones, less than 70% of them appearing once. Notes on this clone: As yet, its antigen is unknown.

The chain couples TRBV30 to TRBJ1-1, with 7 bases that match TRBD1. This receptor was identified in a human donor in good health. Source material: PBMCs. CDR3 sequence reads: CAWSLRQGIPAFF. CDR3 bases: TGTGCCTGGAGCCTTAGACAGGGAATTCCGGCTTTCTTT.